Each of the 30 T cell receptor beta chains below was sequenced from the same sample in a study of blood T cell repertoires in COVID-19. Produced via immunoSEQ multiplex PCR; TCRdb's table is partial and in-frame only. In the table there are 180,000 or so clones, approximately 80% of which are singletons. Sequencing was done on a sample of peripheral blood. The receptors were sampled from a woman between 40 and 55 years old with COVID-19, enrolled during active disease.

The chain has TRBV29-1 and TRBJ2-7, with D perhaps TRBD2 (5 bases). Trimming cost V 4 bases and J 3 bases, with 13 bases left between them. The CDR3 covers 13 residues. Germline assignment: CDR1 SQVTM and CDR2 ANQGSEA. CDR3 sequence reads: CSVVLGGYYEQYF. CDR3 bases: TGCAGCGTTGTGCTAGGCGGGTACTACGAGCAGTACTTC.

The chain recombines TRBV28 with TRBJ2-5, with unresolved D. CDR3 size: 13 residues. V was shortened by 8 bases and J by 5 bases, with 15 bases between the two germline ends. Per germline, CDR1 MDHEN and CDR2 SYDVKM. The CDR3 loop is CASSRPPEETQYF. In nucleotides, the CDR3 is TGTGCCAGCTCGAGGCCACCAGAGGAGACCCAGTACTTC.

The chain joins TRBV27 to TRBJ2-2, with 10 bases matching TRBD2. Germline V gene lookup returns CDR1 MNHEY and CDR2 SMNVEV (reference sequence). V lost 3 bases to trimming and J lost 8 bases; unmatched junction nucleotides: 12. The CDR3 is 17 residues long. The CDR3 region is CASSFSPGLAFSGELFF. CDR3 coding DNA: TGTGCCAGCAGTTTTTCACCGGGACTAGCGTTCTCTGGGGAGCTGTTTTTT.

The gene calls are TRBV6-5 and TRBJ2-5, with TRBD1 matching 9 bases. The CDR3 has 14 residues. Germline V CDR1 and CDR2: MNHEY, SVGAGI. Trimming removed 6 bases from V and 2 bases from J; junction bases left unmatched: 4. CDR3 amino acids: CASRDRGIQETQYF. Here the CDR3 DNA reads TGTGCCAGCAGGGACAGGGGTATACAAGAGACCCAGTACTTC.

This sequence joins TRBV7-2 and TRBJ2-3; 8 bases are a match to TRBD2. V shed 6 bases and J 6 bases; nucleotides not matched to a gene: 14. The germline V gene has CDR1 SGHTA and CDR2 FQGNSA. CDR3 size: 16 residues. CDR3 DNA: TGTGCCAGCAGTTTGGTTGGAGCGGGGGCAGGGGATACGCAGTATTTT. This encodes CASSLVGAGAGDTQYF.

This clone was detected only once. This chain uses TRBV30 with TRBJ1-1, with D tentatively TRBD1 (5 bases). From germline, CDR1 is GTSNPN and CDR2 SVGIG (reference sequence). The CDR3 contains 14 residues. Trimming took off 2 bases at V and 4 bases at J, with 14 bases between the two ends. This chain's CDR3 is CAWSLQVPGTEAFF. CDR3 in DNA: TGTGCCTGGAGTCTACAGGTACCGGGCACTGAAGCTTTCTTT.

This clone was observed once. This sequence joins TRBV21-1 and TRBJ2-7; the D call of TRBD1 is as the table states it, not checked on the DNA. TRBV21-1 is classified as a pseudogene. The CDR3 sequence is 21 residues long. The CDR3 nucleotides are TGTGCCAGCAGCAAAGTGAAGGACAGGGGTCTGGGGACTGGAGAGAACTACGAGCAGTACTTC. It codes for CASSKVKDRGLGTGENYEQYF.

The chain links TRBV4-1 to TRBJ2-1; TRBD2 aligns across 7 bases. The CDR3 contains 18 residues. The germline CDR1 and CDR2 sequences are MGHRA and YSYEKL. V lost 4 bases to trimming and J lost 0 bases; unmatched junction nucleotides: 12. The CDR3, as DNA: TGCGCCAGCAGCCCTGCGGGAGAGGCCCATAGCTCCTACAATGAGCAGTTCTTC. It yields the protein CASSPAGEAHSSYNEQFF.

The V and J genes are TRBV24-1 and TRBJ1-5, with D unclear. From germline, CDR1 is KGHDR and CDR2 SFDVKD. V dropped 5 bases and J dropped 1 base, with 5 bases sitting between them. This CDR3 comprises 13 residues. This chain's CDR3 is CATSGRSNQPQHF. CDR3 DNA sequence: TGTGCCACCAGTGGCAGGAGCAATCAGCCCCAGCATTTT.

The chain uses TRBV5-1 and TRBJ2-4; no firm D call. CDR1 is SGHRS and CDR2 is YFSETQ in the germline V gene. Trimming pared 0 bases from V and 4 bases from J, leaving 11 bases between. The CDR3 extends over 15 amino acids. The chain's CDR3 is CASSLEPGLKNIQYF. The CDR3 DNA is TGCGCCAGCAGCTTGGAACCCGGTCTGAAAAACATTCAGTACTTC.

Note on this clone: Distinct nucleotide sequences in the sample also encode this CDR3. The chain has TRBV30 and TRBJ2-5; possible D gene TRBD2, 5 bases. Germline-derived CDR1 and CDR2 are GTSNPN and SVGIG (reference sequence). V lost 2 bases, J lost 5 bases, and 6 bases lay in between. CDR3 size: 11 residues. The CDR3 DNA is TGTGCCTGGAGTCCGGGGGAGACCCAGTACTTC. Translation: CAWSPGETQYF.

The chain combines TRBV19 with TRBJ1-1; the match to TRBD1 covers 8 bases. V shed 0 bases and J 1 base; nucleotides not matched to a gene: 7. The germline gives CDR1 LNHDA, CDR2 SQIVND (reference sequence). This CDR3 is 17 amino acids long. CDR3 sequence reads: CASSIDRGRRGNTEAFF. DNA for the CDR3: TGTGCCAGTAGTATAGACAGGGGGCGAAGGGGGAACACTGAAGCTTTCTTT.

This chain uses TRBV29-1 with TRBJ2-1; 10 bases fit TRBD2. V was clipped by 4 bases and J by 10 bases; unmatched bases: 10. The CDR3 sequence is 14 residues long. CDR1 is SQVTM, CDR2 ANQGSEA, per germline. The CDR3 region is CSVVGLAGASEQFF. CDR3 DNA: TGCAGCGTTGTAGGGCTAGCGGGAGCCTCCGAGCAGTTCTTC.

The rearrangement uses TRBV3-1 (or the pseudogene TRBV3-2) and TRBJ2-5; 7 nucleotides agree with TRBD1. In germline, CDR1 is LGHDT, CDR2 YNNKEL (reference sequence). This CDR3 region has 14 residues. Trimming cost V 1 base and J 5 bases; bases outside gene matches: 4. This CDR3 reads CASSQGIGGETQYF. CDR3 nucleotides: TGTGCCAGCAGCCAAGGAATAGGGGGCGAGACCCAGTACTTC.

The V and J genes are TRBV10-3 and TRBJ2-2; maybe TRBD2 (5 bases). With 1 base removed from V and 7 bases from J, the gap between germline ends came to 10 bases. This CDR3 has 14 amino acids. The germline CDR1 and CDR2 sequences are ENHRY and SYGVKD. CDR3 nucleotide sequence: TGTGCCATCAGTGAGTTCGCTAGCCGCGGGGAGCTGTTTTTT. It specifies CAISEFASRGELFF.

The chain uses TRBV25-1 and TRBJ1-2, with 11 bases lining up with TRBD1. Germline-derived CDR1 and CDR2 are MGHDK and SYGVNS. This CDR3 has 15 amino acids. Germline trimming cut 3 bases from V and 6 bases from J; bases unmatched to any gene: 6. This chain's CDR3 is CASSEGQGEGHGYTF. The CDR3 bases are TGTGCCAGCAGTGAGGGACAGGGGGAAGGGCATGGCTACACCTTC.

This clone appeared a single time. V gene TRBV18 combines with J gene TRBJ1-2, with D possibly matching TRBD1 (6 bases). The CDR3 is made up of 19 amino acids. Germline CDR1 KGHSH, CDR2 LQKENI. V dropped 1 base and J dropped 7 bases, with 28 bases sitting between them. The DNA for the CDR3 is TGTGCCAGCTCACCACTAACGGCTCAGACTTCGAACAGGGAACGTGGCTACACCTTC. It specifies CASSPLTAQTSNRERGYTF.

The chain links TRBV19 to TRBJ2-7; 11 bases match TRBD1. J lost 7 bases, V lost 3 bases, and 2 bases had no gene match. The CDR3 consists of 13 residues. The germline CDR1 and CDR2 sequences are LNHDA and SQIVND (reference sequence). The CDR3 region is CASSMGTGGEQYF. CDR3 DNA: TGTGCCAGTAGTATGGGGACAGGGGGTGAGCAGTACTTC.

The rearrangement links TRBV19 to TRBJ1-3; a weak D match, TRBD1 (5 bases). The CDR3 consists of 15 residues. Germline CDR1 LNHDA, CDR2 SQIVND (reference sequence). Trimming stripped 4 bases from V and 4 bases from J, with 14 bases between. The CDR3 loop is CASSNLGHYGNTIYF. The DNA for the CDR3 is TGTGCCAGTAGTAACCTCGGACATTACGGAAACACCATATATTTT.

The chain links TRBV15 to TRBJ1-5, with no clear D. V was cut by 6 bases and J by 2 bases, with 20 bases left in between. Germline V CDR1 and CDR2: LNHNV, YYDKDF (reference sequence). This CDR3 has 17 residues. The CDR3 spells CATSDTPGKPGNQPQHF. The CDR3 nucleotides read TGTGCCACCAGTGATACTCCAGGAAAACCGGGCAATCAGCCCCAGCATTTT.

The chain is built from TRBV7-6 and TRBJ1-6, with no clear D. The CDR3 totals 10 residues. Trimming removed 5 bases at V and 13 bases at J, with 6 bases between. Germline lookup yields CDR1 SGHVS and CDR2 FNYEAQ. This CDR3 reads CASSPNPLHF. The CDR3 nucleotides read TGTGCCAGCAGCCCCAATCCCCTCCACTTT.

The J gene is TRBJ2-7, the V gene TRBV7-8; D call uncertain. CDR3 length: 12 residues. V was trimmed by 5 bases and J by 3 bases, leaving 8 bases between them. Germline assignment: CDR1 SGHVS and CDR2 FQNEAQ. The CDR3: CASSLRGYEQYF. DNA for the CDR3: TGTGCCAGCAGCCTGAGAGGCTACGAGCAGTACTTC.

As for this clone: Other DNA variants within this sample encode the same CDR3. V usage is TRBV2 and J usage is TRBJ2-1; 12 nucleotides agree with TRBD2. This CDR3 spans 14 amino acids. With 6 bases clipped from V and 6 bases from J, the junction kept 3 bases outside the gene matches. Germline CDR1 and CDR2: SNHLY and FYNNEI. CDR3: CASSPGLAGNEQFF. CDR3 coding DNA: TGTGCCAGCAGCCCGGGACTAGCGGGCAATGAGCAGTTCTTC. Variable domain in full (rest from reference TRBV2 and TRBJ2-1): EPEVTQTPSHQVTQMGQEVILRCVPISNHLYFYWYRQILGQKVEFLVSFYNNEISEKSEIFDDQFSVERPDGSNFTLKIRSTKLEDSAMYFCASSPGLAGNEQFFGPGTRLTVL.

In its sample, this clone was seen a few times. This rearrangement joins TRBV18 to TRBJ2-7; perhaps TRBD1 as D (6 bases). CDR3 length equals 13 residues. V dropped 5 bases and J dropped 9 bases, with 17 bases sitting between them. The germline V gene has CDR1 KGHSH and CDR2 LQKENI. In DNA form, the CDR3 reads TGTGCCAGCTCAGCAAAAATGGACAGCGGGCAGTACGTC. It specifies CASSAKMDSGQYV.

The chain carries TRBV11-2 and TRBJ2-3, with 9 bases fitting TRBD1. The V gene's germline CDR1 is SGHAT and CDR2 FQNNGV. The CDR3 consists of 15 residues. V gave up 5 bases and J gave up 6 bases; unmatched junction bases: 9. CDR3 region: CASSGRGQGFDTQYF. In nucleotides, the CDR3 is TGTGCCAGCAGCGGCCGGGGACAGGGCTTCGATACGCAGTATTTT.

The chain carries TRBV19 and TRBJ1-4, with 7 bases that match TRBD1. CDR1 and CDR2 from the germline V gene are LNHDA and SQIVND (reference sequence). CDR3 length: 16 residues. The J segment lost 5 bases and the V segment lost 7 bases, leaving 13 bases of the junction unmatched. The chain's CDR3 is CASKNRGQHINEKLFF. The CDR3 DNA reads as TGTGCCAGTAAAAATCGGGGACAGCACATAAATGAAAAACTGTTTTTT.

The chain couples TRBV4-1 to TRBJ1-5; D is unresolved. Trimming left V 0 bases short and J 11 bases short, with 20 bases between. Per the germline V gene, CDR1 is MGHRA and CDR2 is YSYEKL. CDR3 length: 16 amino acids. DNA of the CDR3: TGCGCCAGCAGCCAAGACTCGATCCGGGGTTTGATGGCCCAGCATTTT. It yields the protein CASSQDSIRGLMAQHF.

A remark on this clone: This may be a read error, as it is one base from a much larger clone. The chain joins TRBV7-9 to TRBJ1-5; D is unclear. V shed 1 base and J shed 2 bases, with 6 bases lying between them. Germline V gives CDR1 SEHNR, CDR2 FQNEAQ (reference sequence). The CDR3 has 14 residues. The DNA of the CDR3 is TGTGCCAGCAGCTTAGGGCACGGCAATCAGCCCCAGCATTTT. It yields the protein CASSLGHGNQPQHF.

The chain employs TRBV3-1 (or the pseudogene TRBV3-2) and TRBJ1-1; 7 nucleotides line up with TRBD1. Germline lookup yields CDR1 LGHDT and CDR2 YNNKEL (reference sequence). The CDR3 extends over 15 amino acids. The V and J ends lost 4 bases and 4 bases, in that order; junction bases with no gene match: 9. The CDR3 nucleotides read TGTGCCAGCAGCCCCAGGGGGACGGGTGGCACTGAAGCTTTCTTT. This translates into CASSPRGTGGTEAFF.

The chain is built from TRBV27 and TRBJ2-3; 13 bases match TRBD2. CDR3 length: 17 residues. Trimming cost V 6 bases and J 2 bases; bases outside gene matches: 8. CDR1 MNHEY and CDR2 SMNVEV come from the germline V gene (reference sequence). The CDR3 loop is CASSSYGTSGDTDTQYF. In DNA, the CDR3 is TGTGCCAGCAGCTCTTATGGGACTAGCGGGGACACAGATACGCAGTATTTT.